The clone carrying this T cell receptor (beta chain) has a handful of counts. The antigen is unknown. The germline gene is not matched at one end of the junction; a read error may be the cause. The CDR3 contains 16 residues. Germline V gene lookup returns CDR1 SGHTA and CDR2 FQGNSA. The sample originates from a study of T-cell memory formation after mild COVID-19. TCRdb re-analysed the 5' RACE reads in MiXCR, keeping a single row per CDR3 protein. The sample lists about 390,000 distinct CDR3 sequences; about 17% were seen once. Study-level points and caveats: In pre-infection memory, a portion of responding clones appeared, which suggested that cross-reactive memory joined.

The source is a man younger than 35 who had mild COVID-19 (a few samples of this study predate the infection). Cell type and time point are not known. The sample taken for sequencing was PBMCs or a T cell subset sorted from them (not recorded which). This chain uses TRBV7-2 with TRBJ1-3; 9 nucleotides align to TRBD1. CDR3 amino acids: CASSVAGTGSGNTIYF. The CDR3 DNA reads TGTGCCAGCAGCGTAGCCGGGACAGGGTCTGGAAACACCATATATTTT.